The 11 T cell receptor beta chains below were found in one sample sequenced in a study of blood T cells in healthy people across ages. A second PCR of roughly 7 to 11 cycles used a sample-barcoded 5' primer and a J-beta primer mix. One entry per CDR3 protein, called by TCRdb with MiXCR from the 5' RACE reads. Among hundreds of thousands of distinct CDR3 sequences listed, about 48% were seen once. The sequenced sample consisted of blood. These receptors all stem from a man older than 75 in good health.

As for this clonotype: A much larger clone sits a single nucleotide away, making a read error possible. This chain connects TRBV7-9 to TRBJ2-5, with D uncertain. Germline-derived CDR1 and CDR2 are SEHNR and FQNEAQ (reference sequence). Deletions cut 5 bases from V and 11 bases from J, with 24 bases between. This CDR3 spans 15 amino acids. The CDR3 nucleotides are TGTGCCAGCAGCCTCAATATGGGCGGCTACAATGAGCAGTACTTC. Amino acids: CASSLNMGGYNEQYF.

This clonotype has only a few counts. The rearrangement links TRBV5-1 to TRBJ1-1, with 7 bases identical to TRBD1. The CDR3 length is 18 residues. Germline lookup yields CDR1 SGHRS and CDR2 YFSETQ. Trimming took 1 base from V and 3 from J; bases not matched to a gene: 15. CDR3 in amino acids: CASSLTTGTTQRDTEAFF. In nucleotides, the CDR3 is TGCGCCAGCAGCTTGACGACAGGGACAACGCAGCGGGACACTGAAGCTTTCTTT.

The CDR3 DNA follows: TGTGCCAGCAGTCCATCGCCGGCCCCAAGGGTACCGCAGTATTTT. It codes for CASSPSPAPRVPQYF. The V call is TRBV27, the J call TRBJ2-3; D unresolved. Germline CDR1 is MNHEY and CDR2 is SMNVEV (reference sequence). The germline V and J ends were trimmed by 5 bases and 10 bases, with 22 bases remaining between them. The length of the CDR3 is 15 residues.

This clonotype was detected only a few times. The chain employs TRBV6-2 or TRBV6-3 and TRBJ1-2; perhaps TRBD1 as D (6 bases). The CDR3 contains 14 residues. The germline gives CDR1 MNHEY, CDR2 SVGEGT. The ends were cut back, 6 bases at V and 5 bases at J, with 16 bases in the middle. The CDR3 DNA sequence: TGTGCCAGCAGCCCGGGACCGGGGGCTTATGGCTACACCTTC. Translated, it gives CASSPGPGAYGYTF.

This chain joins TRBV6-2 or TRBV6-3 and TRBJ2-7; 8 positions match TRBD2. V gave up 0 bases and J gave up 2 bases; unmatched junction bases: 0. Germline lookup yields CDR1 MNHEY and CDR2 SVGEGT. The CDR3 sequence is 14 residues long. In DNA form, the CDR3 reads TGTGCCAGCAGTTACTCAGCGGGGGCCTACGAGCAGTACTTC. It specifies CASSYSAGAYEQYF.

The chain joins TRBV7-7 to TRBJ2-5; D possibly matches TRBD1 or TRBD2 (6 bases each). The J call could be wrong; TRBJ2-7 is a better fit for the DNA end. Germline CDR1 is SSHAT and CDR2 is FNYEAQ (reference sequence). CDR3 length equals 13 residues. The CDR3 loop is CASSDGGGDEQYF. CDR3 nucleotides: TGTGCCAGCAGCGACGGGGGCGGGGACGAGCAGTACTTC.

The chain's CDR3 is CASSRQDGGYTF. The DNA for the CDR3 is TGTGCCAGCAGCAGACAGGATGGGGGCTACACCTTC. V is TRBV6-5 and J is TRBJ1-2; TRBD1 is a possible D gene (6 bases). Trimming took 6 bases from V and 8 from J, leaving 13 bases between them. The CDR3 spans 12 residues. CDR1 and CDR2 from the germline V gene are MNHEY and SVGAGI.

This chain joins TRBV20-1 and TRBJ1-6; D gene unclear. This CDR3 contains 15 residues. V shed 6 bases and J shed 8 bases, with 20 bases lying between them. CDR1 is DFQATT, CDR2 SNEGSKA, per germline (reference sequence). The CDR3 coding sequence is TGCAGTGCCTCCGACCCCTCGCCTATTGATTCACCCCTCCACTTT. It is translated as CSASDPSPIDSPLHF.

With respect to this clonotype: A much larger clone lies one base from this, so it may be a read error. The chain combines TRBV3-1 with TRBJ2-6; D possibly corresponds to TRBD1 (6 bases). CDR3 length equals 15 residues. CDR1 LGHDT and CDR2 YNNKEL come from the germline V gene (reference sequence). The DNA for the CDR3 is TGTGTCAGCGGATTTCAGGGGTCTGGGGCCAACGTCCTGACTTTC. This translates into CVSGFQGSGANVLTF.

The chain links TRBV6-6 to TRBJ2-5; weak D call: TRBD2 (6 bases). The DNA end favors TRBJ2-7, so the J call may be wrong. Germline V gene lookup returns CDR1 MNHNY and CDR2 SVGAGI (reference sequence). CDR3 length: 15 amino acids. CDR3 DNA: TGTGCCAGCAGCCCCCCGGAGGCGGGGCGCTACGAGCAGTACTTC. The encoded protein is CASSPPEAGRYEQYF.

V gene TRBV5-5 combines with J gene TRBJ2-5, with D possibly being TRBD2 (5 bases). Germline CDR1 SGHKS, CDR2 YYEKEE (reference sequence). CDR3 length: 14 amino acids. The V end was cut by 1 base, the J end by 5 bases, with 12 bases between. CDR3 bases: TGTGCCAGCAGCTTGCCCCGACGAGGGGAGACCCAGTACTTC. This sequence encodes CASSLPRRGETQYF.